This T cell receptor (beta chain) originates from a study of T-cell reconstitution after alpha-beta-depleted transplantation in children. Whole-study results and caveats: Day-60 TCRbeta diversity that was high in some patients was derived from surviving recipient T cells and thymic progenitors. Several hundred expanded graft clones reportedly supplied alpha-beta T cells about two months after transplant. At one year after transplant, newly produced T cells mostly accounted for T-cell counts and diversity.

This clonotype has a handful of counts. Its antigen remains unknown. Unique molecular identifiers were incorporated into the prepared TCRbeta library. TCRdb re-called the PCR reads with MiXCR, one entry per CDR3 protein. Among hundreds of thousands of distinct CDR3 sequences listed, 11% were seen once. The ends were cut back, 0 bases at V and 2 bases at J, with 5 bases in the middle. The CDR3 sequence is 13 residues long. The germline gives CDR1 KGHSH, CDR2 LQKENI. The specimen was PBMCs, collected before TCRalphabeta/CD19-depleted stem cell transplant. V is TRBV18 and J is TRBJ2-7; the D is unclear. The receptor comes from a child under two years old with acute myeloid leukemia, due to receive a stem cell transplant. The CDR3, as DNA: TGTGCCAGCTCACCACCGGCAGCCTACGAGCAGTACTTC. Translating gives CASSPPAAYEQYF.